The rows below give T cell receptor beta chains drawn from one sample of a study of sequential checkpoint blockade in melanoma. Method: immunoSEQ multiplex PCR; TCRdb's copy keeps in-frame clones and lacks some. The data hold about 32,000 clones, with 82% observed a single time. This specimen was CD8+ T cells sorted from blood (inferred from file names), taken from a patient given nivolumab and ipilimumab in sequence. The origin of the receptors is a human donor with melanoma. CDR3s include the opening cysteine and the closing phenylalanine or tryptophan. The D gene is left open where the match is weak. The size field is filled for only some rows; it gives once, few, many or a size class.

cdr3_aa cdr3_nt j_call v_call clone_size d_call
CASSQGQSSYNSPLHF TGCGCCAGCAGCCAGGGACAGAGCTCCTATAATTCACCCCTCCACTTT TRBJ1-6 TRBV4-1 NA TRBD1
CASESGQGIGGYTF TGCGCCAGTGAGTCTGGGCAGGGGATCGGCGGCTACACCTTC TRBJ1-2 TRBV5-1 NA NA
CASSPRQGHNTEAFF TGTGCCAGTAGCCCAAGACAGGGACATAACACTGAAGCTTTCTTT TRBJ1-1 TRBV19 NA TRBD1
CASSLLTGVYHEQYF TGTGCCAGCAGCCTCTTGACAGGGGTTTACCACGAGCAGTACTTC TRBJ2-7 TRBV7-9 few TRBD1
CASSLGSGDTEAFF TGTGCCAGCAGCTTGGGTTCGGGAGACACTGAAGCTTTCTTT TRBJ1-1 TRBV13 NA NA
CASSSSFYEQYF TGTGCCAGCAGCTCCTCGTTCTACGAGCAGTACTTC TRBJ2-7 TRBV7-2 NA NA
CASSPWGEGTEAFF TGCGCCAGCAGCCCCTGGGGGGAGGGCACTGAAGCTTTCTTT TRBJ1-1 TRBV4-1 NA NA
CASSQSGSPYEQYF TGTGCCAGCAGTCAAAGCGGGAGTCCCTACGAGCAGTACTTC TRBJ2-7 TRBV28 NA TRBD2
CASSRGVAYEQYF TGTGCCAGCTCACGCGGGGTTGCCTACGAGCAGTACTTC TRBJ2-7 TRBV18 few NA
CASSWWGGAAGGYTF TGTGCCAGCAGTTGGTGGGGGGGGGCGGCGGGTGGCTACACCTTC TRBJ1-2 TRBV27 NA NA
CASSLGTGFYEQYF TGTGCCAGCAGCTTGGGGACAGGCTTCTACGAGCAGTACTTC TRBJ2-7 TRBV5-4 NA TRBD1
CASSETRGTGNHEQYF TGTGCCAGCAGCGAGACTAGGGGGACAGGGAATCACGAGCAGTACTTC TRBJ2-7 TRBV9 NA TRBD1
CASSWGTPGQAFF TGTGCCAGCAGCTGGGGGACTCCAGGGCAAGCTTTCTTT TRBJ1-1 TRBV7-2 NA NA
CASILAGSYNEQFF TGTGCCAGCATTCTAGCGGGCTCCTACAATGAGCAGTTCTTC TRBJ2-1 TRBV6-6 NA TRBD2
CASSVGVGTEAFF TGTGCCAGCAGCGTCGGGGTGGGGACTGAAGCTTTCTTT TRBJ1-1 TRBV9 NA NA
CSVTGTDLLYEQYF TGCAGCGTGACCGGGACAGATCTTCTCTACGAGCAGTACTTC TRBJ2-7 TRBV29-1 NA TRBD1
CASSPEGAEDTQYF TGTGCCAGCAGCCCAGAGGGGGCAGAAGATACGCAGTATTTT TRBJ2-3 TRBV7-2 NA TRBD1
CASSPPESGGTGELFF TGTGCCAGCTCACCGCCCGAAAGCGGGGGTACCGGGGAGCTGTTTTTT TRBJ2-2 TRBV18 NA TRBD2
CASSLEAGGAEETQYF TGCGCCAGCAGCTTGGAGGCAGGGGGCGCGGAGGAGACCCAGTACTTC TRBJ2-5 TRBV5-1 NA TRBD1
CASSWEEGNTEAFF TGTGCCAGCAGCTGGGAGGAGGGGAACACTGAAGCTTTCTTT TRBJ1-1 TRBV9 NA NA
CASSQTSGRWTDTQYF TGCGCCAGCAGCCAAACTAGCGGGAGGTGGACAGATACGCAGTATTTT TRBJ2-3 TRBV4-1 NA TRBD2
CASSLYRSQETQYF TGTGCCAGCAGTTTATATCGCAGTCAAGAGACCCAGTACTTC TRBJ2-5 TRBV28 once NA
CASSQDTLWAGGPSTGELFF TGCGCCAGCAGCCAAGATACCCTCTGGGCGGGAGGGCCCTCGACCGGGGAGCTGTTTTTT TRBJ2-2 TRBV4-1 NA TRBD2
CASSRGTQETQYF TGTGCCAGCAGTCGCGGGACTCAAGAGACCCAGTACTTC TRBJ2-5 TRBV28 NA NA
CATSSWEEGVADTQYF TGTGCCACCAGCAGTTGGGAAGAGGGGGTGGCAGATACGCAGTATTTT TRBJ2-3 TRBV15 NA NA
CASSELRGLDQPQHF TGCGCCAGCAGTGAGTTAAGGGGTTTGGACCAGCCCCAGCATTTT TRBJ1-5 TRBV10-2 once NA
CASSQDLAYFPSEQYF TGCGCCAGCAGCCAAGATTTGGCATACTTCCCCAGCGAGCAGTACTTC TRBJ2-7 TRBV4-1 NA NA
CASIRGNTEAFF TGTGCCAGCATAAGGGGGAACACTGAAGCTTTCTTT TRBJ1-1 TRBV7-9 NA NA
CAWSATPSGANVLTF TGTGCCTGGAGTGCCACACCCTCTGGGGCCAACGTCCTGACTTTC TRBJ2-6 TRBV30 NA NA
CASSFGHPWEQYF TGTGCCAGCAGTTTTGGACATCCCTGGGAGCAGTACTTC TRBJ2-7 TRBV27 NA NA
CASSQASGGIYGYTF TGCGCCAGCAGCCAAGCCAGTGGGGGGATCTATGGCTACACCTTC TRBJ1-2 TRBV4-1 NA NA
CASSEGLDLTYEQYF TGTGCCAGCAGTGAGGGACTTGACTTAACCTACGAGCAGTACTTC TRBJ2-7 TRBV2 NA NA
CASSLSTGGYNEQFF TGTGCCAGCAGTTTATCGACAGGGGGCTACAATGAGCAGTTCTTC TRBJ2-1 TRBV27 NA TRBD1
CASRPTTGFQPQHF TGTGCCAGCAGGCCCACAACAGGGTTCCAGCCCCAGCATTTT TRBJ1-5 TRBV6-5 NA NA
CASSLVGQPYEQYF TGCGCCAGCAGCTTGGTGGGACAGCCCTACGAGCAGTACTTC TRBJ2-7 TRBV5-1 NA TRBD1
CASSLDADRLSMVGYTF TGTGCCAGCAGCTTAGATGCGGACAGACTTTCTATGGTTGGCTACACCTTC TRBJ1-2 TRBV7-9 NA NA
CAWSVELERRSGELFF TGTGCCTGGAGTGTTGAGTTGGAGAGAAGGTCCGGGGAGCTGTTTTTT TRBJ2-2 TRBV30 NA NA
CASSEGLAPLYEQYF TGTGCCAGCAGTGAGGGACTAGCGCCTCTCTACGAGCAGTACTTC TRBJ2-7 TRBV27 NA TRBD2
CASSLPGLAIYEQYF TGTGCCAGCAGTTTGCCGGGACTAGCGATATACGAGCAGTACTTC TRBJ2-7 TRBV6-5 NA TRBD2
CASSLVYRAKWAQYF TGTGCCAGCAGCTTAGTTTACAGGGCCAAGTGGGCCCAGTACTTC TRBJ2-5 TRBV7-2 NA NA
CASSFTHRTGKETQYF TGCGCCAGCAGCTTTACCCACCGGACAGGGAAAGAGACCCAGTACTTC TRBJ2-5 TRBV5-1 NA TRBD1
CASVGEGGELFF TGTGCCTCGGTTGGGGAGGGCGGGGAGCTGTTTTTT TRBJ2-2 TRBV19 NA TRBD2
CASSQIPSEGEQYF TGCGCCAGCAGCCAAATCCCTTCAGAGGGCGAGCAGTACTTC TRBJ2-7 TRBV4-1 NA NA
CASSPYGQGRTEAFF TGTGCCAGCAGCCCCTATGGACAGGGAAGGACTGAAGCTTTCTTT TRBJ1-1 TRBV7-2 NA TRBD1
CASSQGWGGNQPQHF TGCGCCAGCAGCCAGGGGTGGGGGGGCAATCAGCCCCAGCATTTT TRBJ1-5 TRBV4-1 NA NA
CASSHGTSGSGETQYF TGTGCCAGCAGCCATGGGACTAGCGGGAGTGGGGAGACCCAGTACTTC TRBJ2-5 TRBV5-4 once TRBD2
CASSYSTGRNEKLFF TGTGCCAGCAGTTACTCGACAGGGCGAAATGAAAAACTGTTTTTT TRBJ1-4 TRBV6-5 NA TRBD1